These 27 T cell receptor beta chains originate from one sample sequenced in a study of monozygotic twins with inflammatory bowel disease. TCRdb re-called the 5' RACE reads; every CDR3 protein appears as one record, without DNA. Listed are 200,000 to 250,000 distinct CDR3 sequences; roughly 7.1% falls within the top ten. The specimen was blood. All receptors derive from a human donor with ulcerative colitis or Crohn's disease, or a healthy co-twin of an affected twin (not recorded which).

CDR3 sequence reads: CASSDSGGSADTQYF. The V call is TRBV12-3 or TRBV12-4, the J call TRBJ2-3; TCRdb reports TRBD1, a call that lacks DNA to check it against. The CDR3 loop spans 15 amino acids.

J is TRBJ2-1 and V is TRBV5-1; TCRdb picks TRBD2, but there is no DNA to check that call. The CDR3 length is 17 residues. CDR1 SGHRS and CDR2 YFSETQ come from the germline V gene. CDR3 in amino acids: CASRPDTAFSGYNEQFF.

V gene TRBV3-1 combines with J gene TRBJ2-1. The CDR3 sequence is 11 residues long. The germline V gene encodes CDR1 LGHDT and CDR2 YNNKEL (reference sequence). The CDR3 here is CASSHRGEQFF.

This sequence joins TRBV11-2 and TRBJ2-2; the D call of TRBD2 rests on TCRdb alone, since no DNA is present to check it. This CDR3 comprises 16 residues. Germline loops: CDR1 SGHAT, CDR2 FQNNGV. The CDR3 is CASSLAPGPRTGELFF.

V and J are TRBV11-2 and TRBJ2-7. The CDR3 is 13 amino acids. Germline V gene lookup returns CDR1 SGHAT and CDR2 FQNNGV. The CDR3 spells CASSISSSYEQYF.

The chain is built from TRBV24-1 and TRBJ2-1; the D gene TCRdb calls, TRBD1, cannot be checked with no DNA. CDR1 is KGHDR, CDR2 SFDVKD, per germline. This CDR3 has 13 residues. CDR3 sequence reads: CATSDSPGNEQFF.

The rearrangement links TRBV18 to TRBJ2-7; TCRdb lists TRBD2, though no DNA is available to test this call. This CDR3 region has 15 residues. The germline V gene encodes CDR1 KGHSH and CDR2 LQKENI. CDR3 sequence reads: CASSPLAGGPQEQYF. Drawing the rest from reference TRBV18 and TRBJ2-7, the complete variable domain is NAGVMQNPRHLVRRRGQEARLRCSPMKGHSHVYWYRQLPEEGLKFMVYLQKENIIDESGMPKERFSAEFPKEGPSILRIQQVVRGDSAAYFCASSPLAGGPQEQYFGPGTRLTVT.

The CDR3 protein is CASAGGGAGTGELFF. V usage is TRBV6-1 and J usage is TRBJ2-2; TCRdb lists TRBD1, though no DNA is available to test this call. CDR1 and CDR2 (germline): MNHNS, SASEGT. The CDR3 contains 15 residues.

The chain employs TRBV7-9 and TRBJ2-5; the D call of TRBD2 rests on TCRdb alone, since no DNA is present to check it. Per the germline V gene, CDR1 is SEHNR and CDR2 is FQNEAQ (reference sequence). The CDR3 is 16 amino acids. The CDR3 here is CASSTPKEGGGETQYF.

The V gene is TRBV20-1, the J gene TRBJ2-7; TCRdb proposes TRBD2, but this gene call is untestable without DNA. The germline CDR1 and CDR2 sequences are DFQATT and SNEGSKA (reference sequence). This CDR3 has 15 amino acids. CDR3 region: CSARDTSGRRYEQYF.

The chain recombines TRBV27 with TRBJ2-5; the D call from TCRdb, TRBD2, cannot be confirmed without DNA. In germline, CDR1 is MNHEY, CDR2 SMNVEV (reference sequence). CDR3 size: 13 residues. The CDR3 protein is CASSLFAGETQYF.

The J gene is TRBJ1-3, the V gene TRBV29-1. The CDR3 totals 13 residues. Germline V lookup: CDR1 SQVTM, CDR2 ANQGSEA. The CDR3 sequence is CSVVADSGNTIYF.

V usage is TRBV20-1 and J usage is TRBJ1-2; TCRdb outputs TRBD1, but without DNA this stays unchecked. The germline gives CDR1 DFQATT, CDR2 SNEGSKA (reference sequence). The CDR3 extends over 16 amino acids. CDR3: CSARATLGQGPYGYTF.

V and J are TRBV6-2 or TRBV6-3 and TRBJ2-7; the D call of TRBD1 rests on TCRdb alone, since no DNA is present to check it. The CDR3 extends over 13 amino acids. The V gene's germline CDR1 is MNHEY and CDR2 SVGEGT. This chain's CDR3 is CASSYPGRFEQYF.

The V gene is TRBV18, the J gene TRBJ2-5. The V gene's germline CDR1 is KGHSH and CDR2 LQKENI. The CDR3 is 12 amino acids. CDR3 region: CASSPRKETQYF.

The chain is built from TRBV9 and TRBJ2-1; TCRdb proposes TRBD2, but this gene call is untestable without DNA. From germline, CDR1 is SGDLS and CDR2 YYNGEE. This CDR3 comprises 16 residues. CDR3 in amino acids: CASSVEGLREGNEQFF.

The V gene is TRBV6-2 or TRBV6-3, the J gene TRBJ1-6; TCRdb names TRBD1, which stays unverified in the absence of DNA. Germline CDR1 MNHEY, CDR2 SVGEGT. The CDR3 runs 15 residues. The CDR3 sequence: CASSPGQGYNSPLHF.

This chain connects TRBV9 to TRBJ1-4; TCRdb returns TRBD1, unconfirmable since there is no DNA. The CDR3 extends over 13 amino acids. CDR1 is SGDLS, CDR2 YYNGEE, per germline. The CDR3 loop is CASSGTSGEKLFF.

V and J are TRBV7-2 and TRBJ2-5; TCRdb's D gene call, TRBD2, goes unchecked for lack of DNA. CDR1 is SGHTA and CDR2 is FQGNSA in the germline V gene. The CDR3 consists of 16 residues. The CDR3 sequence: CASSLGGAGLQETQYF.

This chain links TRBV5-1 with TRBJ2-7; TCRdb lists TRBD1, though no DNA is available to test this call. CDR1 is SGHRS and CDR2 is YFSETQ in the germline V gene. The CDR3 consists of 15 residues. CDR3 protein: CASSLVSDRNYEQYF.

J is TRBJ2-2 and V is TRBV24-1. CDR1 is KGHDR, CDR2 SFDVKD, per germline. This CDR3 is 15 amino acids long. Here the CDR3 reads CATRKGSSNTGELFF.

This chain joins TRBV12-3 or TRBV12-4 and TRBJ1-5; TCRdb indicates TRBD1, and absent DNA this call remains unverified. This CDR3 has 15 residues. CDR3 region: CASSRPGPGAQPQHF.

The chain has TRBV20-1 and TRBJ2-7; lacking DNA, the TRBD2 call made by TCRdb goes unchecked. CDR1 DFQATT and CDR2 SNEGSKA come from the germline V gene (reference sequence). CDR3 size: 12 residues. The CDR3 here is CSAKTSSYEQYF.

V usage is TRBV5-1 and J usage is TRBJ2-5; the TCRdb call, TRBD2, lacks DNA for checking. Germline CDR1 is SGHRS and CDR2 is YFSETQ. The CDR3 extends over 14 amino acids. The CDR3 protein is CASSLEGGPETQYF.

This rearrangement joins TRBV11-2 to TRBJ2-5; TCRdb outputs TRBD1, but without DNA this stays unchecked. Germline loops: CDR1 SGHAT, CDR2 FQNNGV. This CDR3 is built from 17 residues. This CDR3 is CASSFVTGPPSEETQYF.

V is TRBV7-2 and J is TRBJ2-3; TCRdb indicates TRBD2, and absent DNA this call remains unverified. The CDR3 is made up of 15 amino acids. CDR1 and CDR2 from the germline V gene are SGHTA and FQGNSA. The CDR3 protein is CASSWTSGRADTQYF.

This chain links TRBV6-1 with TRBJ2-5; TCRdb lists TRBD1, though no DNA is available to test this call. In germline, CDR1 is MNHNS, CDR2 SASEGT. The CDR3 consists of 15 residues. CDR3 region: CASSPGQATQETQYF.